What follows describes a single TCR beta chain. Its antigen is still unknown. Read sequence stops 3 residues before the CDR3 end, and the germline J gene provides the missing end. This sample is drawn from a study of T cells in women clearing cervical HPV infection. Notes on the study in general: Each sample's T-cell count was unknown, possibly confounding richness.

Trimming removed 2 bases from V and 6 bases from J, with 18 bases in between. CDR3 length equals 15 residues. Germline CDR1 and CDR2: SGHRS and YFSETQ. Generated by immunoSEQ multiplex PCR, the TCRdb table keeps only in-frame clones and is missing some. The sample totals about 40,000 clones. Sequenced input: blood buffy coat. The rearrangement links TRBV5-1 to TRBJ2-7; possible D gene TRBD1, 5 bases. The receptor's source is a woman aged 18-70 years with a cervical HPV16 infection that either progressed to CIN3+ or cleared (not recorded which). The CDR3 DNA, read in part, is TGCGCCAGCAGCTTTAGCTCCGAAAGGGGCCTCGAG. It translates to CASSFSSERGLE. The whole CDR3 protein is CASSFSSERGLEQYF.